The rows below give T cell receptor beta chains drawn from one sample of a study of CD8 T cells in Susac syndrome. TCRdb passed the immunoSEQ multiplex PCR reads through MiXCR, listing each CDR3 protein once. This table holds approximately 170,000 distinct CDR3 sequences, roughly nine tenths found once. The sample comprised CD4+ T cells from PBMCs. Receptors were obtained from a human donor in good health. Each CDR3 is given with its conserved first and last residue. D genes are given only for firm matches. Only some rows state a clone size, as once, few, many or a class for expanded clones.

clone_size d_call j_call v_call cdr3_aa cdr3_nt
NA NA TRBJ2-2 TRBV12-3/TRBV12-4 CASSPGFPTGELFF TGTGCCAGCAGTCCAGGCTTTCCCACCGGGGAGCTGTTTTTT
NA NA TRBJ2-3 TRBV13 CASSPSRTDTQYF TGTGCCAGCAGCCCCAGTAGAACAGATACGCAGTATTTT
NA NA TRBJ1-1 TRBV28 CASSPGRIFYTEAFF TGTGCCAGCAGTCCCGGAAGGATTTTTTACACTGAAGCTTTCTTT
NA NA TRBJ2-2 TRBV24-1 CATSDDVAGRGTGELFF TGTGCCACCAGTGACGACGTAGCCGGCCGTGGAACCGGGGAGCTGTTTTTT
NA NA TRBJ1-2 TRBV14 CASSQAGRFYTF TGTGCCAGCAGCCAGGCAGGGAGATTCTACACCTTC
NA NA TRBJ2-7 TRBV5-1 CASSLAAQGRDEQYF TGCGCCAGCAGCTTGGCCGCTCAGGGGAGGGACGAGCAGTACTTC
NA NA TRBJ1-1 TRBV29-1 CSVGTMNTEAFF TGCAGCGTTGGGACCATGAACACTGAAGCTTTCTTT
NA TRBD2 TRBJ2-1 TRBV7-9 CASSSQLAVSSYNEQFF TGTGCCAGCAGCTCCCAACTAGCGGTGAGCTCCTACAATGAGCAGTTCTTC
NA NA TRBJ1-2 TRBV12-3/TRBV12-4 CASSYIYGYTF TGTGCCAGCAGTTACATCTATGGCTACACCTTC
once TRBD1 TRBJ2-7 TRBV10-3 CAISGTGGRYEQYF TGTGCCATCAGTGGGACAGGGGGTCGGTACGAGCAGTACTTC
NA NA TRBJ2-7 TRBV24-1 CATSDASYEQYF TGTGCCACCAGTGACGCTTCCTACGAGCAGTACTTC
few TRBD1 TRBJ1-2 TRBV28 CASSYRGGYTF TGTGCCAGCAGCTACAGGGGCGGCTACACCTTC
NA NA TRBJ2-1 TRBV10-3 CAISEAGDNEQFF TGTGCCATCAGTGAGGCGGGCGACAATGAGCAGTTCTTC
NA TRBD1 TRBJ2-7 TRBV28 CASSRAPRQGRYEQYF TGTGCCAGCAGTCGAGCCCCCCGACAGGGCCGCTACGAGCAGTACTTC
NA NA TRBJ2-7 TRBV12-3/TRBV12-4 CASTTSSGSYEQYF TGTGCCAGCACCACCTCCAGCGGCTCCTACGAGCAGTACTTC
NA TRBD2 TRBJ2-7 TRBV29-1 CSVTGAGGGYEQYF TGCAGCGTTACCGGGGCGGGAGGAGGCTACGAGCAGTACTTC
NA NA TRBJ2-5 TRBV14 CASSLRFQETQYF TGTGCCAGCAGCCTACGCTTCCAAGAGACCCAGTACTTC
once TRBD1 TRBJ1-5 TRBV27 CASSLTGGPGSHNQPQHF TGTGCCAGCAGTTTAACAGGGGGCCCAGGGTCTCATAATCAGCCCCAGCATTTT
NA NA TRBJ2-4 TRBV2 CASRDGTQAKNIQYF TGTGCCAGCAGAGACGGGACTCAAGCCAAAAACATTCAGTACTTC
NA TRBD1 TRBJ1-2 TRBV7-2 CASSPQGFRDYTF TGTGCCAGCAGCCCACAGGGGTTTCGAGACTACACCTTC
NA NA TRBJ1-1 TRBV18 CASSPELLSEAFF TGTGCCAGCTCACCAGAACTATTGTCCGAAGCTTTCTTT
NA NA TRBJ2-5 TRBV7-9 CASPPGGAQRETQYF TGTGCCAGCCCTCCTGGGGGAGCCCAACGAGAGACCCAGTACTTC
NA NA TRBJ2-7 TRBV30 CAWKRAYEQYF TGTGCCTGGAAGCGGGCGTACGAGCAGTACTTC
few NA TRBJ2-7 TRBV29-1 CSAKGTWAYEQYF TGCAGCGCCAAAGGGACTTGGGCCTACGAGCAGTACTTC
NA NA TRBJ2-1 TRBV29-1 CSAGGGQGTYNEQFF TGCAGCGCCGGGGGGGGACAGGGCACTTACAATGAGCAGTTCTTC
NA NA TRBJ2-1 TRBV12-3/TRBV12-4 CASRPPGGGFNEQFF TGTGCCAGCAGACCCCCGGGCGGCGGCTTCAATGAGCAGTTCTTC
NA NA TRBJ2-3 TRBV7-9 CASSLSGEDTQYF TGTGCCAGCAGCTTATCCGGAGAAGATACGCAGTATTTT
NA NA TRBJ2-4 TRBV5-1 CASSLAGQPDKNIQYF TGCGCCAGCAGCTTGGCAGGACAGCCAGACAAAAACATTCAGTACTTC
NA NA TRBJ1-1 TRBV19 CASSRTEWATEAFF TGTGCCAGTAGCAGGACCGAGTGGGCCACTGAAGCTTTCTTT
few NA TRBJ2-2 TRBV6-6 CASSTSRAANTGELFF NA
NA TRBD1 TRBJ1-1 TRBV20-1 CSAGPGQGSTEAFF TGCAGTGCTGGTCCGGGACAGGGGTCCACTGAAGCTTTCTTT
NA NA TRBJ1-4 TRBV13 CASSFFSPHRAPSATNEKLFF TGTGCCAGCAGCTTTTTCTCCCCTCACAGGGCCCCTTCTGCAACTAATGAAAAACTGTTTTTT
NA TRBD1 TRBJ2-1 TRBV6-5 CASSPDRARGEQFF TGTGCCAGCAGCCCTGACAGGGCAAGGGGTGAGCAGTTCTTC
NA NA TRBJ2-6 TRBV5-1 CASSLGSSGANVLTF TGTGCCAGCAGTTTAGGTAGTTCTGGGGCCAACGTCCTGACTTTC
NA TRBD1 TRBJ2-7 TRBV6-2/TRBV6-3 CASSAPGGGTYEQYF TGTGCCAGCAGCGCCCCAGGGGGCGGAACCTACGAGCAGTACTTC
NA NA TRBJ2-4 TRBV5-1 CASSLERDIQYF TGCGCCAGCAGCTTGGAGCGTGACATTCAGTACTTC
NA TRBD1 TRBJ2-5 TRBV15 CATSRATGAQETQYF TGTGCCACCAGCAGAGCAACAGGGGCCCAAGAGACCCAGTACTTC
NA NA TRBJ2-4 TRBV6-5 CASSLSRSGSGENIQYF TGTGCCAGCAGTTTGTCGCGGTCCGGGTCGGGCGAAAACATTCAGTACTTC
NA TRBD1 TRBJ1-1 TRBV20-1 CSATDRGLVAFF TGCAGTGCTACCGACAGGGGATTGGTAGCTTTCTTT
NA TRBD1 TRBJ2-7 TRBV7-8 CASSLASWGTGIYEQYF TGTGCCAGCAGCTTAGCCTCGTGGGGGACAGGGATCTACGAGCAGTACTTC
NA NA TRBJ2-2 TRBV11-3 CASSPGLVTGELFF TGTGCCAGCAGCCCCGGACTGGTCACCGGGGAGCTGTTTTTT
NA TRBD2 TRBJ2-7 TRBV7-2 CASSFLGLTLYEQYF TGTGCCAGCAGCTTTCTGGGACTAACTCTCTACGAGCAGTACTTC
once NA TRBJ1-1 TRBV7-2 CASSLGRWGTEAFF TGTGCCAGCAGCTTAGGGAGGTGGGGCACTGAAGCTTTCTTT
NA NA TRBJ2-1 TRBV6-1 CASSGPVGAHTYNEQFF TGTGCCAGCAGCGGACCCGTCGGGGCTCACACCTACAATGAGCAGTTCTTC